These T cell receptor beta chains were read from a single sample in a study of blood T cells in healthy people across ages. Each CDR3 protein is one row after TCRdb ran MiXCR on the 5' RACE reads. The sample lists about 670,000 distinct CDR3 sequences, about 43% occurring once. Sequenced: blood. The origin of the receptors is a man at least 80 years old in good health. Both conserved end residues are part of each CDR3. The order of the fields is CDR3 protein, CDR3 DNA, clone size, J gene, D gene, V gene. The D gene is left open where the match is weak. Part of the rows lack a size; the others show once, few, many or a class for expanded clones.

cdr3_aa: CASTRSKGGGVGEQYF; cdr3_nt: TGTGCCAGCACCCGGAGTAAGGGCGGAGGAGTAGGGGAGCAGTACTTC; clone_size: .; j_call: TRBJ2-7; d_call: .; v_call: TRBV2
cdr3_aa: CAISPQGFSSYEQYF; cdr3_nt: TGTGCCATCAGTCCCCAGGGGTTCAGCTCCTACGAGCAGTACTTC; clone_size: .; j_call: TRBJ2-7; d_call: .; v_call: TRBV10-3
cdr3_aa: CSAKTSGPYYEQYF; cdr3_nt: TGCAGTGCTAAAACTAGCGGACCTTACTACGAGCAGTACTTC; clone_size: once; j_call: TRBJ2-7; d_call: TRBD2; v_call: TRBV20-1
cdr3_aa: CASSPTGGSGANVLTF; cdr3_nt: TGCGCCAGCAGCCCCACAGGGGGCTCTGGGGCCAACGTCCTGACTTTC; clone_size: few; j_call: TRBJ2-6; d_call: TRBD1; v_call: TRBV5-1
cdr3_aa: CASSQDGRTIAGDGNTIYF; cdr3_nt: TGCGCCAGCAGCCAAGATGGTCGGACTATAGCAGGGGATGGAAACACCATATATTTT; clone_size: many; j_call: TRBJ1-3; d_call: .; v_call: TRBV4-1
cdr3_aa: CASSRNTGELFF; cdr3_nt: TGTGCCAGCAGCAGGAACACCGGGGAGCTGTTTTTT; clone_size: many; j_call: TRBJ2-2; d_call: .; v_call: TRBV12-3/TRBV12-4
cdr3_aa: CASSLDSGRYGYTF; cdr3_nt: TGTGCCAGCAGCTTAGACAGTGGGCGCTATGGCTACACCTTC; clone_size: .; j_call: TRBJ1-2; d_call: .; v_call: TRBV7-2
cdr3_aa: CASSSPLGQGTYEQYF; cdr3_nt: TGTGCCAGCAGTTCCCCTTTGGGACAGGGGACATACGAGCAGTACTTC; clone_size: .; j_call: TRBJ2-7; d_call: TRBD1; v_call: TRBV12-3/TRBV12-4
cdr3_aa: CASSLVQISEAFF; cdr3_nt: TGTGCCAGCAGCCTAGTGCAGATCTCTGAAGCTTTCTTT; clone_size: few; j_call: TRBJ1-1; d_call: .; v_call: TRBV7-8
cdr3_aa: CASSLSMVGDWSYEQYF; cdr3_nt: TGTGCCAGCAGTTTATCGATGGTGGGGGATTGGAGCTACGAGCAGTACTTC; clone_size: few; j_call: TRBJ2-7; d_call: .; v_call: TRBV27
cdr3_aa: CASSAGGAAGLHYGYTF; cdr3_nt: TGTGCCAGCAGCGCAGGGGGCGCAGCGGGCCTTCACTATGGCTACACCTTC; clone_size: .; j_call: TRBJ1-2; d_call: TRBD1; v_call: TRBV27
cdr3_aa: CASSERSARANYGYTF; cdr3_nt: TGTGCCAGCAGTGAGAGATCGGCAAGAGCTAACTATGGCTACACCTTC; clone_size: .; j_call: TRBJ1-2; d_call: .; v_call: TRBV6-1
cdr3_aa: CASSLVGTSGPLPDNEQFF; cdr3_nt: TGTGCCAGCAGCTTAGTGGGGACTAGCGGGCCCCTTCCGGACAATGAGCAGTTCTTC; clone_size: many; j_call: TRBJ2-1; d_call: TRBD2; v_call: TRBV11-2
cdr3_aa: CASSQRLGQGDETQYF; cdr3_nt: TGTGCCAGCAGCCAACGGTTAGGGCAGGGAGATGAGACCCAGTACTTC; clone_size: .; j_call: TRBJ2-5; d_call: .; v_call: TRBV14
cdr3_aa: CASSQDQGGTHYEQYF; cdr3_nt: TGCGCCAGCAGCCAAGATCAAGGAGGGACGCATTACGAGCAGTACTTC; clone_size: .; j_call: TRBJ2-7; d_call: .; v_call: TRBV4-1
cdr3_aa: CSASEGGRGRRGYTF; cdr3_nt: TGCAGTGCTAGCGAGGGGGGCAGGGGGCGACGTGGCTACACCTTC; clone_size: few; j_call: TRBJ1-2; d_call: TRBD1; v_call: TRBV20-1
cdr3_aa: CASLNPVSGRAYEQYF; cdr3_nt: TGTGCCAGCCTAAACCCCGTAAGCGGGAGGGCCTACGAGCAGTACTTC; clone_size: few; j_call: TRBJ2-7; d_call: TRBD2; v_call: TRBV6-2/TRBV6-3
cdr3_aa: CASTIFGGDRAPIEQYF; cdr3_nt: TGTGCCAGCACGATATTCGGCGGGGACAGAGCTCCTATAGAGCAGTACTTC; clone_size: .; j_call: TRBJ2-5; d_call: .; v_call: TRBV6-2/TRBV6-3
cdr3_aa: CASSQSGGGPQETQYF; cdr3_nt: TGTGCCAGCAGCCAATCGGGCGGGGGCCCCCAAGAGACCCAGTACTTC; clone_size: few; j_call: TRBJ2-5; d_call: .; v_call: TRBV7-2
cdr3_aa: CASSHQGYEQYF; cdr3_nt: TGTGCCAGCAGTCACCAGGGCTATGAGCAGTACTTC; clone_size: .; j_call: TRBJ2-5; d_call: .; v_call: TRBV6-2/TRBV6-3
cdr3_aa: CASSEGSANTEAFF; cdr3_nt: TGTGCCAGCAGTGAGGGGTCCGCGAACACTGAAGCTTTCTTT; clone_size: .; j_call: TRBJ1-1; d_call: .; v_call: TRBV12-3/TRBV12-4
cdr3_aa: CASSYVSGNTEAFF; cdr3_nt: TGTGCCAGCAGTTACGTTAGCGGCAACACTGAAGCTTTCTTT; clone_size: few; j_call: TRBJ1-1; d_call: .; v_call: TRBV6-2/TRBV6-3
cdr3_aa: CTSSQVQVDIQYF; cdr3_nt: TGTACCAGCAGCCAAGTTCAAGTGGACATTCAGTACTTC; clone_size: .; j_call: TRBJ2-4; d_call: .; v_call: TRBV4-2
cdr3_aa: CASTEGGVSGANVLTF; cdr3_nt: TGTGCCAGCACCGAAGGGGGGGTCTCTGGGGCCAACGTCCTGACTTTC; clone_size: .; j_call: TRBJ2-6; d_call: .; v_call: TRBV6-5
cdr3_aa: CASRRQENNSPLHF; cdr3_nt: TGTGCCAGCAGAAGACAGGAAAATAATTCACCCCTCCACTTT; clone_size: few; j_call: TRBJ1-6; d_call: .; v_call: TRBV7-9
cdr3_aa: CSTRNRDRVSYEQYF; cdr3_nt: TGCAGTACTAGAAACCGGGACAGGGTATCCTACGAGCAGTACTTC; clone_size: .; j_call: TRBJ2-7; d_call: TRBD1; v_call: TRBV20-1
cdr3_aa: CASSPLDRGEQYF; cdr3_nt: TGTGCCAGCTCACCACTGGACAGAGGGGAGCAGTACTTC; clone_size: .; j_call: TRBJ2-7; d_call: .; v_call: TRBV18
cdr3_aa: CASSQDDKTSYTDTQYF; cdr3_nt: TGTGCCAGCAGCCAAGATGATAAAACGTCGTACACAGATACGCAGTATTTT; clone_size: .; j_call: TRBJ2-3; d_call: .; v_call: TRBV3-1
cdr3_aa: CASSFRDRGATNEKLFF; cdr3_nt: TGTGCCAGCAGCTTCCGGGACAGGGGGGCAACTAATGAAAAACTGTTTTTT; clone_size: few; j_call: TRBJ1-4; d_call: TRBD1; v_call: TRBV7-2
cdr3_aa: CASRTQGTLPEQYF; cdr3_nt: TGTGCCAGCAGAACTCAGGGAACCCTCCCCGAGCAGTACTTC; clone_size: .; j_call: TRBJ2-7; d_call: .; v_call: TRBV6-2/TRBV6-3
cdr3_aa: CASSPTGTQEGYTF; cdr3_nt: TGTGCCAGCAGTCCAACAGGCACCCAGGAGGGCTACACCTTC; clone_size: .; j_call: TRBJ1-2; d_call: .; v_call: TRBV28
cdr3_aa: CASSLAGTGSSDTQYF; cdr3_nt: TGTGCCAGCAGTTTGGCCGGGACAGGGAGTTCAGATACGCAGTATTTT; clone_size: many; j_call: TRBJ2-3; d_call: TRBD1; v_call: TRBV27
cdr3_aa: CASSTSQPRGVGANVLTF; cdr3_nt: TGTGCCAGCAGCACTAGCCAACCCCGGGGGGTTGGGGCCAACGTCCTGACTTTC; clone_size: few; j_call: TRBJ2-6; d_call: TRBD2; v_call: TRBV11-2
cdr3_aa: CSASTGTGYSPLHF; cdr3_nt: TGCAGTGCTTCAACCGGGACAGGGTATTCACCCCTCCACTTT; clone_size: few; j_call: TRBJ1-6; d_call: TRBD1; v_call: TRBV20-1
cdr3_aa: CASSPVAGVGYNEQFF; cdr3_nt: TGTGCCAGCAGCCCCGTAGCGGGAGTTGGATACAATGAGCAGTTCTTC; clone_size: .; j_call: TRBJ2-1; d_call: TRBD2; v_call: TRBV14
cdr3_aa: CASSPGLAGAQTQYF; cdr3_nt: TGTGCCAGCAGCCCGGGACTAGCGGGGGCGCAGACCCAGTACTTC; clone_size: .; j_call: TRBJ2-5; d_call: TRBD2; v_call: TRBV7-2
cdr3_aa: CSARDRGGGSEKLFF; cdr3_nt: TGCAGTGCTAGAGATCGAGGTGGGGGTAGTGAAAAACTGTTTTTT; clone_size: .; j_call: TRBJ1-4; d_call: .; v_call: TRBV20-1
cdr3_aa: CASGLLTGTGGTEAFF; cdr3_nt: TGTGCTAGTGGTTTGCTCACCGGGACAGGGGGCACTGAAGCTTTCTTT; clone_size: few; j_call: TRBJ1-1; d_call: TRBD1; v_call: TRBV12-5
cdr3_aa: CASSSKSPLAGGANVLTF; cdr3_nt: TGTGCCAGCAGCTCCAAAAGCCCGCTAGCGGGAGGGGCCAACGTCCTGACTTTC; clone_size: few; j_call: TRBJ2-6; d_call: TRBD2; v_call: TRBV5-5
cdr3_aa: CSAPSQGASSRNEKLFF; cdr3_nt: TGCAGTGCCCCCAGCCAGGGGGCTAGTTCGAGGAATGAAAAACTGTTTTTT; clone_size: few; j_call: TRBJ1-4; d_call: TRBD1; v_call: TRBV20-1
cdr3_aa: CASSHGSSYGTLNWGGYTF; cdr3_nt: TGTGCCAGCAGCCACGGTAGCTCGTATGGGACACTCAACTGGGGTGGCTACACCTTC; clone_size: .; j_call: TRBJ1-2; d_call: .; v_call: TRBV14
cdr3_aa: CSGGPNNVRETQYF; cdr3_nt: TGCAGCGGGGGACCCAACAATGTACGGGAGACCCAGTACTTC; clone_size: many; j_call: TRBJ2-5; d_call: .; v_call: TRBV29-1
cdr3_aa: CASSVDGPAPEAFF; cdr3_nt: TGTGCCAGCAGCGTAGACGGGCCAGCCCCTGAAGCTTTCTTT; clone_size: once; j_call: TRBJ1-1; d_call: .; v_call: TRBV9
cdr3_aa: CASSWSGVMGYGYTF; cdr3_nt: TGTGCCAGCAGTTGGTCAGGGGTTATGGGCTATGGCTACACCTTC; clone_size: .; j_call: TRBJ1-2; d_call: .; v_call: TRBV12-3/TRBV12-4
cdr3_aa: CSAIHPSGTYNEQFF; cdr3_nt: TGCAGCGCCATCCATCCTAGCGGGACCTACAATGAGCAGTTCTTC; clone_size: many; j_call: TRBJ2-1; d_call: TRBD2; v_call: TRBV29-1
cdr3_aa: CATSIRAGGYDEQYF; cdr3_nt: TGTGCCACCAGTATCAGGGCAGGGGGTTATGATGAGCAGTACTTC; clone_size: .; j_call: TRBJ2-5; d_call: TRBD1; v_call: TRBV24-1
cdr3_aa: CASTGLAGSTEAFF; cdr3_nt: TGTGCCAGCACCGGGTTAGCCGGGAGCACTGAAGCTTTCTTT; clone_size: .; j_call: TRBJ1-1; d_call: .; v_call: TRBV6-2/TRBV6-3
cdr3_aa: CSVPSGRPGSPLHF; cdr3_nt: TGCAGCGTCCCGAGTGGCAGGCCCGGTTCACCCCTCCACTTT; clone_size: .; j_call: TRBJ1-6; d_call: .; v_call: TRBV29-1
cdr3_aa: CASSQDFSGAYNEQYF; cdr3_nt: TGTGCCAGCAGCCAAGATTTCAGCGGGGCTTACAATGAGCAGTACTTC; clone_size: few; j_call: TRBJ2-7; d_call: TRBD2; v_call: TRBV4-2
cdr3_aa: CAIRAGTGESEQYF; cdr3_nt: TGTGCCATCAGAGCCGGGACAGGGGAGAGCGAGCAGTACTTC; clone_size: .; j_call: TRBJ2-7; d_call: TRBD1; v_call: TRBV10-3
cdr3_aa: CASSPPWREARDTQYF; cdr3_nt: TGTGCCAGCAGCCCTCCGTGGCGAGAGGCGAGGGATACGCAGTATTTT; clone_size: .; j_call: TRBJ2-3; d_call: .; v_call: TRBV3-1
cdr3_aa: CASSPGGDRGYEQYF; cdr3_nt: TGTGCCAGCAGCCCAGGCGGGGACAGGGGGTACGAGCAGTACTTC; clone_size: .; j_call: TRBJ2-7; d_call: TRBD1; v_call: TRBV7-2
cdr3_aa: CASSTHLQYQETQYF; cdr3_nt: TGTGCCAGCAGTACCCATCTCCAGTACCAAGAGACCCAGTACTTC; clone_size: few; j_call: TRBJ2-5; d_call: .; v_call: TRBV27